The 5 T cell receptor beta chains given below trace back to one sample, sequenced in a study of shared clonotypes between healthy human individuals. Data came from immunoSEQ multiplex PCR; TCRdb stores just in-frame clones and leaves some out. The repertoire has about 2.1 million clones, about 93% of them found once; the top ten carry about 1.7%. Only CD45RO-negative cells positively selected for CCR7 counted as naive CD8 cells, so terminally differentiated effector memory CD45RA+ cells were excluded. Sequenced sample: naive CD8+ T cells from PBMCs. Source of these receptors: a man between 18 and 35 years old in good health. Some clones in this sample may be carry-over from other donors' samples.

The chain uses TRBV18 and TRBJ2-7; TRBD1 agrees at 10 bases. Per germline, CDR1 KGHSH and CDR2 LQKENI. This CDR3 has 17 amino acids. V lost 3 bases to trimming and J lost 3 bases; unmatched junction nucleotides: 11. CDR3 bases: TGTGCCAGCTCACCTACTTCTGGGGACAGGGGATTCTACGAGCAGTACTTC. Encoded protein: CASSPTSGDRGFYEQYF.

This chain links TRBV9 with TRBJ2-5; 8 positions agree with TRBD2. The trim removed 5 bases at V and 2 bases at J, leaving 8 bases unmatched. Germline V gene data show CDR1 as SGDLS and CDR2 as YYNGEE. This CDR3 is built from 15 residues. This CDR3 reads CASSGAGGFQETQYF. The DNA for the CDR3 is TGTGCCAGCAGTGGGGCGGGAGGCTTTCAAGAGACCCAGTACTTC.

This clone was found once. The chain is built from TRBV7-9 and TRBJ2-3, with a tentative D call TRBD1 (5 bases). Per germline, CDR1 SEHNR and CDR2 FQNEAQ (reference sequence). Trimming removed 4 bases at V and 0 bases at J, with 8 bases between. The CDR3 is 14 residues long. The CDR3 DNA sequence: TGTGCCAGCAGCTCCCGACAGAGCACAGATACGCAGTATTTT. Translating it yields CASSSRQSTDTQYF. The full variable domain, its missing parts supplied by reference TRBV7-9 and TRBJ2-3, is DTGVSQNPRHKITKRGQNVTFRCDPISEHNRLYWYRQTLGQGPEFLTYFQNEAQLEKSRLLSDRFSAERPKGSFSTLEIQRTEQGDSAMYLCASSSRQSTDTQYFGPGTRLTVL.

The genes are TRBV28 and TRBJ2-2, with a possible D match to TRBD1 (5 bases). V was trimmed by 6 bases and J by 1 base, leaving 9 bases between them. The CDR3 runs to 14 residues. Germline CDR1 reads MDHEN; CDR2 reads SYDVKM. The CDR3 reads CASRTTGNTGELFF. CDR3 in DNA: TGTGCCAGCAGGACCACAGGGAACACCGGGGAGCTGTTTTTT.

There are a few counts of this clone. The rearrangement joins TRBV7-9 to TRBJ1-2; the match to TRBD1 covers 12 bases. The CDR3 runs 19 residues. The junction had 17 bases not matched to a gene; V was cut back by 3 bases and J by 6 bases. Germline V gene lookup returns CDR1 SEHNR and CDR2 FQNEAQ (reference sequence). CDR3 in amino acids: CASSFGLGTGGISSDGYTF. The CDR3 nucleotides are TGTGCCAGCAGCTTTGGCCTCGGGACAGGGGGCATCTCGTCCGATGGCTACACCTTC.